These 15 T cell receptor beta chains came from one sample sequenced in a study of T cell responses to AZD1222 COVID-19 vaccine. The method was immunoSEQ multiplex PCR; TCRdb's version includes in-frame clones alone and lacks a portion of them. The sample has approximately 80,000 clones; 80% to 90% are singletons. The source was peripheral blood, collected on day 0 of AZD1222 vaccination. These receptors were taken from an adult in good health.

The chain uses TRBV5-1 and TRBJ2-6; weak D call: TRBD2 (6 bases). The germline V gene has CDR1 SGHRS and CDR2 YFSETQ. The CDR3 contains 15 residues. V was pared by 1 base and J by 4 bases, with 9 bases between. The CDR3 loop is CASSLTGDGANVLTF. The CDR3, as DNA: TGCGCCAGCAGCTTGACGGGGGACGGGGCCAACGTCCTGACTTTC. Filled out from reference TRBV5-1 and TRBJ2-6, the complete variable domain reads KAGVTQTPRYLIKTRGQQVTLSCSPISGHRSVSWYQQTPGQGLQFLFEYFSETQRNKGNFPGRFSGRQFSNSRSEMNVSTLELGDSALYLCASSLTGDGANVLTFGAGSRLTVL.

The chain has TRBV28 and TRBJ1-4; tentatively, D is TRBD1 (6 bases). With 7 bases removed from V and 5 bases from J, the gap between germline ends came to 14 bases. CDR3 length equals 14 residues. Germline V gene sequence: CDR1 MDHEN, CDR2 SYDVKM. CDR3: CASIFGGANEKLFF. The CDR3 bases are TGTGCCAGCATCTTCGGGGGCGCGAATGAAAAACTGTTTTTT.

This sequence joins TRBV6-1 and TRBJ2-5; the match to TRBD2 covers 11 bases. In germline, CDR1 is MNHNS, CDR2 SASEGT. The CDR3 totals 15 residues. J gave up 2 bases and V 2 bases, and 1 base lay outside the gene matches. Here the CDR3 reads CASSELAGGQETQYF. The CDR3 coding sequence is TGTGCCAGCAGTGAATTAGCGGGAGGGCAAGAGACCCAGTACTTC.

V gene TRBV28 combines with J gene TRBJ1-1; possible D gene TRBD1, 6 bases. Deletions cut 5 bases from V and 3 bases from J, with 16 bases between. Germline assignment: CDR1 MDHEN and CDR2 SYDVKM. The CDR3 consists of 15 residues. The DNA for the CDR3 is TGTGCCAGCAGTATGACAGGAGGAGATGACACTGAAGCTTTCTTT. Translating gives CASSMTGGDDTEAFF.

V usage is TRBV2 and J usage is TRBJ2-7, with D possibly being TRBD2 (5 bases). Looked up from germline, CDR1 is SNHLY and CDR2 is FYNNEI. This CDR3 has 16 amino acids. V was pared by 6 bases and J by 1 base, with 19 bases between. CDR3 nucleotides: TGTGCCAGCAGGGGGTTCCGGACGGGAAAATCCTACGAGCAGTACTTC. Translating gives CASRGFRTGKSYEQYF.

The chain has TRBV28 and TRBJ2-5, with TRBD2 as a possible D gene (5 bases). V was clipped by 2 bases and J by 0 bases, with 10 bases between them. From germline, CDR1 is MDHEN and CDR2 SYDVKM. The CDR3 extends over 15 amino acids. Here the CDR3 reads CASSLRGRDQETQYF. The CDR3 bases are TGTGCCAGCAGTTTAAGAGGGAGAGACCAAGAGACCCAGTACTTC.

This rearrangement joins TRBV29-1 to TRBJ2-7; D remains ambiguous. The CDR3 is 13 residues long. Germline CDR1 SQVTM, CDR2 ANQGSEA. V dropped 7 bases and J dropped 0 bases, with 13 bases sitting between them. DNA for the CDR3: TGCAGCGGGACCGACGGTATCTCCTACGAGCAGTACTTC. This codes for CSGTDGISYEQYF.

This clone was observed a handful of times. V and J are TRBV6-5 and TRBJ2-5; 7 bases are shared with TRBD1. Trimming took 4 bases from V and 5 from J; bases not matched to a gene: 4. Germline V gene sequence: CDR1 MNHEY, CDR2 SVGAGI. The CDR3 loop spans 13 amino acids. In DNA, the CDR3 is TGTGCCAGCAGTTCGACAGGGAGCGAGACCCAGTACTTC. This gives the protein CASSSTGSETQYF.

This rearrangement joins TRBV28 to TRBJ1-4; no clear D. Trimming left V 8 bases short and J 4 bases short, with 11 bases between. The germline gives CDR1 MDHEN, CDR2 SYDVKM. The CDR3 sequence is 13 residues long. CDR3 coding DNA: TGTGCCAGCCAATTCGACCGTAATGAAAAACTGTTTTTT. This translates into CASQFDRNEKLFF.

The J gene is TRBJ1-4, the V gene TRBV29-1; D gene uncertain. The germline V gene has CDR1 SQVTM and CDR2 ANQGSEA. The CDR3 length is 11 residues. V was trimmed by 6 bases and J by 6 bases, leaving 8 bases between them. For the CDR3, the DNA is TGCAGCGTAGCGGTCTATGAAAAACTGTTTTTT. Encoded protein: CSVAVYEKLFF.

The rearrangement links TRBV9 to TRBJ2-7; TRBD2 might be the D (6 bases). This CDR3 has 15 amino acids. Per germline, CDR1 SGDLS and CDR2 YYNGEE. Trimming pared 4 bases from V and 2 bases from J, leaving 16 bases between. CDR3 in DNA: TGTGCCAGCAGCCGATATGGGGGGAACACCTACGAGCAGTACTTC. It yields the protein CASSRYGGNTYEQYF.

V is TRBV2 and J is TRBJ2-1; D is perhaps TRBD2 (5 bases). The CDR3 loop spans 16 amino acids. Trimming took off 2 bases at V and 7 bases at J, with 18 bases between the two ends. Germline CDR1 SNHLY, CDR2 FYNNEI. CDR3 bases: TGTGCCAGCAGTGAATACGGTGGGAGAGTGGGGAATGAGCAGTTCTTC. It translates to CASSEYGGRVGNEQFF.

The chain employs TRBV9 and TRBJ1-6; the D is unclear. CDR1 is SGDLS, CDR2 YYNGEE, per germline. This CDR3 has 15 amino acids. Between the trimmed V and J ends, which lost 0 bases and 5 bases, there was a span of 9 bases. CDR3 nucleotide sequence: TGTGCCAGCAGCGTAGGGGCCCTGGATAATTCACCCCTCCACTTT. Its protein is CASSVGALDNSPLHF.

This clone was recorded a few times. The rearrangement joins TRBV6-5 to TRBJ2-7, with D possibly being TRBD2 (5 bases). The CDR3 is 13 residues long. Germline CDR1 and CDR2: MNHEY and SVGAGI. The germline V and J ends were trimmed by 6 bases and 2 bases, with 11 bases remaining between them. As DNA, the CDR3 is TGTGCCAGCAGGGCGGGCAGGACCTACGAGCAGTACTTC. It specifies CASRAGRTYEQYF.

This clone was detected once. This CDR3 reads CASSRHRDLGREKLFF. The CDR3, as DNA: TGTGCCAGCAGTCGTCACAGGGACTTGGGACGGGAAAAACTGTTTTTT. This chain links TRBV27 with TRBJ1-4; TRBD1 is a possible D gene (6 bases). The CDR3 contains 16 residues. Looked up from germline, CDR1 is MNHEY and CDR2 is SMNVEV (reference sequence). V lost 5 bases to trimming and J lost 8 bases, with 21 bases between them.